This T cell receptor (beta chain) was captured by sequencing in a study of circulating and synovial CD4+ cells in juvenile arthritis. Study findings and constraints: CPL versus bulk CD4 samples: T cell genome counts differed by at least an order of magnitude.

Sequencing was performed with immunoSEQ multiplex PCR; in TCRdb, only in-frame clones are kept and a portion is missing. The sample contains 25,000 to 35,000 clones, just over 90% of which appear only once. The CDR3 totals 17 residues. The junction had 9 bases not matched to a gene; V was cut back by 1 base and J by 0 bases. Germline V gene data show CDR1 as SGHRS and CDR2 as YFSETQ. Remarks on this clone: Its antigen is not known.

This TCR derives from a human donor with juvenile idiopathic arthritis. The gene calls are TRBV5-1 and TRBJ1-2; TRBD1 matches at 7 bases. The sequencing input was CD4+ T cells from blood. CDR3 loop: CASSLPASTGSNYGYTF. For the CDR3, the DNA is TGCGCCAGCAGCTTGCCCGCATCGACAGGGTCTAACTATGGCTACACCTTC.